This TCR beta chain was obtained from a study of T cells in Graves' hyperthyroidism and ophthalmopathy. This clonotype was counted many times. There were TCR beta CDR3 regions amplified from RNA transcripts. The TCR CDR3 first-round RT-PCR relied on the HTBI primer set. TCRdb re-analysed the multiplex PCR reads in MiXCR, keeping a single row per CDR3 protein. The sample includes more than 250,000 distinct CDR3 sequences, 13% to 15% of them seen just once. The CDR3 loop spans 15 amino acids. Trimming at V came to 2 bases and at J to 2 bases, leaving 6 bases not matched to a gene. Per the germline V gene, CDR1 is SGHRS and CDR2 is YFSETQ.

This chain connects TRBV5-1 to TRBJ1-1; 7 bases agree with TRBD1. The sequenced sample consisted of blood. The sequence derives from a woman in her fifties or sixties with Graves' hyperthyroidism that later progressed to Graves' ophthalmopathy. The CDR3 region is CASSFMGQINTEAFF. CDR3 sequence (DNA): TGCGCCAGCAGCTTCATGGGACAGATAAACACTGAAGCTTTCTTT.